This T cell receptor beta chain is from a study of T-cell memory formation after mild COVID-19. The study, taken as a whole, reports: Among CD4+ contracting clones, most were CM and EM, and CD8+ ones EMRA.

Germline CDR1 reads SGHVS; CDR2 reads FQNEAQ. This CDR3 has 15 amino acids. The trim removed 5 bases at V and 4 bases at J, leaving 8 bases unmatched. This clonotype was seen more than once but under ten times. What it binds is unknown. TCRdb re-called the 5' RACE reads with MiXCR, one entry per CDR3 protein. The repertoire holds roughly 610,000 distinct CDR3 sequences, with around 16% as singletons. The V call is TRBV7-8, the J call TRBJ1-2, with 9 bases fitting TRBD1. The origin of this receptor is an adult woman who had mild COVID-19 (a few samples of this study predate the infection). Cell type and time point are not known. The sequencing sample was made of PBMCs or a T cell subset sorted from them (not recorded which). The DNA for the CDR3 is TGTGCCAGCAGCCGGTGGACAGGGGAGACCTATGGCTACACCTTC. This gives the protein CASSRWTGETYGYTF.